One sample yielded the 30 T cell receptor beta chains listed below, sequenced in a study of STAT5B mutations in CD4+ large granular lymphocyte leukemia. The method was immunoSEQ multiplex PCR; TCRdb's version includes in-frame clones alone and lacks a portion of them. The sample records about 30,000 clones, around 80% being singletons. Material for sequencing was CD4+ T cells from blood buffy coats. These receptors all stem from a human donor in good health.

This chain uses TRBV5-4 with TRBJ1-6; D gene unclear. Germline V lookup: CDR1 SGHNT, CDR2 YYREEE (reference sequence). Trimming took off 0 bases at V and 12 bases at J, with 10 bases between the two ends. CDR3 length equals 13 residues. The CDR3 coding sequence is TGTGCCAGCAGCTTGGATCTCGGAAGACCCCTCCACTTT. Residues: CASSLDLGRPLHF.

This chain connects TRBV5-1 to TRBJ1-1; D is uncertain. Per germline, CDR1 SGHRS and CDR2 YFSETQ. This CDR3 has 14 residues. V was trimmed by 0 bases and J by 2 bases, leaving 8 bases between them. The CDR3 sequence is CASSLAGPNTEAFF. In DNA, the CDR3 is TGCGCCAGCAGCTTGGCAGGACCCAACACTGAAGCTTTCTTT.

The CDR3 is CASSYSQGAIYEQYF. CDR3 nucleotides: TGTGCCAGCAGTTACTCGCAGGGGGCGATCTACGAGCAGTACTTC. V usage is TRBV6-5 and J usage is TRBJ2-7; TRBD1 matches 8 bases. The germline gives CDR1 MNHEY, CDR2 SVGAGI. With V trimmed by 0 bases and J by 3 bases, 4 bases remained unmatched. This CDR3 has 15 amino acids.

There are a few counts of this clone. The V and J genes are TRBV5-6 and TRBJ1-5; D possibly corresponds to TRBD1 (5 bases). Per germline, CDR1 SGHDT and CDR2 YYEEEE. Between the trimmed V and J ends, which lost 2 bases and 8 bases, there was a span of 14 bases. The CDR3 runs to 14 residues. CDR3 in amino acids: CASSLGQGREPQHF. The CDR3 bases are TGTGCCAGCAGCTTAGGGCAGGGTCGGGAGCCCCAGCATTTT. Combining the CDR3 with reference TRBV5-6 and TRBJ1-5 gives the whole variable domain DAGVTQSPTHLIKTRGQQVTLRCSPKSGHDTVSWYQQALGQGPQFIFQYYEEEERQRGNFPDRFSGHQFPNYSSELNVNALLLGDSALYLCASSLGQGREPQHFGDGTRLSIL.

The chain combines TRBV6-1 with TRBJ1-5, with D tentatively TRBD1 (5 bases). V lost 3 bases, J lost 6 bases, and 12 bases lay in between. The V gene's germline CDR1 is MNHNS and CDR2 SASEGT. CDR3 length: 14 amino acids. CDR3 coding DNA: TGTGCCAGCAGTGAGGGGGGAGGGATTCAGCCCCAGCATTTT. Translated: CASSEGGGIQPQHF.

The rearrangement joins TRBV30 to TRBJ1-1; D is uncertain. Germline CDR1 and CDR2: GTSNPN and SVGIG (reference sequence). The CDR3 contains 13 residues. Trimming removed 0 bases from V and 1 base from J, with 6 bases in between. The CDR3 reads CAWSVQGNTEAFF. Here the CDR3 DNA reads TGTGCCTGGAGTGTACAAGGGAACACTGAAGCTTTCTTT.

The chain uses TRBV28 and TRBJ1-2, with TRBD1 identical over 7 bases. V trimming: 5 bases; J trimming: 4 bases; junction bases outside the gene matches: 4. This CDR3 is 13 amino acids long. In germline, CDR1 is MDHEN, CDR2 SYDVKM. The CDR3 sequence: CASSDRVGYGYTF. As DNA, the CDR3 is TGTGCCAGCAGTGACAGGGTGGGCTATGGCTACACCTTC.

The V and J genes are TRBV10-3 and TRBJ2-7; D remains unclear. The CDR3 length is 11 residues. V was pared by 3 bases and J by 5 bases, with 5 bases between. CDR1 and CDR2 from the germline V gene are ENHRY and SYGVKD. The DNA of the CDR3 is TGTGCCATCAGTGAAACAGACGAGCAGTACTTC. Translating gives CAISETDEQYF.

This clone appeared a few times. The V gene is TRBV27, the J gene TRBJ2-1; D unresolved. Trimming cost V 5 bases and J 7 bases, with 15 bases left between them. Germline assignment: CDR1 MNHEY and CDR2 SMNVEV (reference sequence). The CDR3 length is 14 residues. CDR3 amino acids: CASSPGTAANEQFF. Here the CDR3 DNA reads TGTGCCAGCAGTCCCGGAACGGCGGCGAATGAGCAGTTCTTC.

DNA of the CDR3: TGTGCCAGCAGCCCAGGGGGGGCTAGAGCGAACATTCAGTACTTC. This translates into CASSPGGARANIQYF. The chain recombines TRBV7-2 with TRBJ2-4; D tentatively reads TRBD1 or TRBD2 (7 bases each). The CDR3 runs 15 residues. The V and J ends lost 5 bases and 7 bases respectively, with 18 bases between them. Germline CDR1 is SGHTA and CDR2 is FQGNSA.

The chain employs TRBV19 and TRBJ2-7; D remains unclear. CDR1 is LNHDA, CDR2 SQIVND, per germline (reference sequence). Trimming left V 0 bases short and J 1 base short, with 4 bases between. The CDR3 is made up of 13 amino acids. The CDR3 DNA reads as TGTGCCAGTAGTATAGAGGATTCCTACGAGCAGTACTTC. Protein sequence: CASSIEDSYEQYF.

This chain connects TRBV5-1 to TRBJ2-1; 7 nucleotides align to TRBD2. Germline CDR1 and CDR2: SGHRS and YFSETQ. This CDR3 region has 16 residues. The V gene end was trimmed by 4 bases and the J gene end by 5 bases; junction bases not matched to a gene: 12. The CDR3 bases are TGCGCCAGCAGCCTCCCGCGTAGCGGGCAGGACAATGAGCAGTTCTTC. Amino acids: CASSLPRSGQDNEQFF.

This rearrangement joins TRBV19 to TRBJ1-5; D possibly corresponds to TRBD1 (6 bases). Germline V CDR1 and CDR2: LNHDA, SQIVND (reference sequence). This CDR3 has 12 residues. Trimming shortened V by 4 bases and J by 9 bases, and 10 bases separated the two germline ends. CDR3 residues: CASSTQGRPQHF. In DNA, the CDR3 is TGTGCCAGTAGTACACAGGGTCGGCCCCAGCATTTT.

This clone was recorded a few times. The gene calls are TRBV6-1 and TRBJ1-1; TRBD1 matches 8 bases. The CDR3 has 15 amino acids. The V gene end was trimmed by 2 bases and the J gene end by 3 bases; junction bases not matched to a gene: 5. Germline-derived CDR1 and CDR2 are MNHNS and SASEGT. CDR3: CASSERSGGYTEAFF. The CDR3 DNA reads as TGTGCCAGCAGTGAAAGATCAGGGGGCTACACTGAAGCTTTCTTT.

This sequence joins TRBV6-6 and TRBJ2-5; D is unclear. CDR1 MNHNY and CDR2 SVGAGI come from the germline V gene (reference sequence). Deletions cut 0 bases from V and 5 bases from J, with 4 bases between. The CDR3 runs to 12 residues. CDR3 bases: TGTGCCAGCAGTTACTCGAGGGAGACCCAGTACTTC. This encodes CASSYSRETQYF.

V is TRBV28 and J is TRBJ1-1, with 8 bases aligning to TRBD1. This CDR3 has 15 amino acids. After removal of 1 base from V and 2 bases from J, the junction contained 3 bases not matched to a gene. Germline V CDR1 and CDR2: MDHEN, SYDVKM. The CDR3 nucleotides are TGTGCCAGCAGTTTATTGGCAGGGGGCAACACTGAAGCTTTCTTT. It translates to CASSLLAGGNTEAFF.

This clone was counted a few times. The chain carries TRBV5-4 and TRBJ1-5; D gene unclear. The CDR3 sequence is 15 residues long. Trimming removed 2 bases from V and 4 bases from J, with 13 bases in between. Germline V gives CDR1 SGHNT, CDR2 YYREEE (reference sequence). The CDR3 bases are TGTGCCAGCAGCTTAGCCCCAACTCCTAATCAGCCCCAGCATTTT. Translated: CASSLAPTPNQPQHF.

This clone was recorded once. V and J are TRBV11-1 and TRBJ2-7, with 9 bases lining up with TRBD2. J lost 6 bases, V lost 7 bases, and 10 bases had no gene match. Germline CDR1 is SGHAT and CDR2 is FQDESV (reference sequence). This CDR3 contains 14 residues. CDR3 sequence (DNA): TGTGCCAGCAACCCGTCCGGGACTAGCCTCGAGCAGTACTTC. Protein sequence: CASNPSGTSLEQYF.

This rearrangement joins TRBV30 to TRBJ1-2, with TRBD1 identical over 7 bases. Germline CDR1 GTSNPN, CDR2 SVGIG (reference sequence). V gave up 3 bases and J gave up 7 bases; unmatched junction bases: 5. The CDR3 runs to 12 residues. Written as DNA, the CDR3 is TGTGCCTGGAGCGACAGGGAGCTTGGCTACACCTTC. It is translated as CAWSDRELGYTF.

The J gene is TRBJ1-3, the V gene TRBV6-1; D is ambiguous. The V gene lost 4 bases and the J gene lost 4 bases, with 5 bases spanning the gap. Germline CDR1 and CDR2: MNHNS and SASEGT. The CDR3 spans 12 residues. The CDR3 spells CASSATGNTIYF. In DNA, the CDR3 is TGTGCCAGCAGTGCGACGGGAAACACCATATATTTT.

V is TRBV29-1 and J is TRBJ2-3; tentative D call: TRBD1 (5 bases). The CDR3 has 15 residues. The germline V gene encodes CDR1 SQVTM and CDR2 ANQGSEA. Trimming shortened V by 4 bases and J by 0 bases, and 14 bases separated the two germline ends. The CDR3 sequence is CSVGFLTASTDTQYF. CDR3 nucleotides: TGCAGCGTTGGATTTTTGACAGCTAGCACAGATACGCAGTATTTT.

This rearrangement joins TRBV7-9 to TRBJ1-3; D gene ambiguous. With 5 bases removed from V and 2 bases from J, the gap between germline ends came to 13 bases. The germline V gene encodes CDR1 SEHNR and CDR2 FQNEAQ (reference sequence). The CDR3 totals 15 residues. As DNA, the CDR3 is TGTGCCAGCAGCCCAGACGGGAGAACTGGAAACACCATATATTTT. Its translation: CASSPDGRTGNTIYF.

The chain carries TRBV21-1 and TRBJ1-5; no DNA check was done on the table's D call, TRBD1. TRBV21-1 is tagged as a pseudogene. The CDR3 contains 18 residues. The CDR3 DNA is TGTGCCAGCAGCAAAGAGACGATAGACAGGGGACTTAATCAGCCCCAGCATTTT. Its translation is CASSKETIDRGLNQPQHF.

This clone was recorded once. The V and J genes are TRBV5-4 and TRBJ2-7; 8 nucleotides agree with TRBD2. The germline V gene encodes CDR1 SGHNT and CDR2 YYREEE (reference sequence). V gave up 3 bases and J gave up 0 bases; unmatched junction bases: 5. CDR3 length: 15 amino acids. CDR3 DNA sequence: TGTGCCAGCAGCTATTCTAGCGGGCGCTCCTACGAGCAGTACTTC. Its protein is CASSYSSGRSYEQYF.

The gene calls are TRBV23-1 and TRBJ2-5, with D perhaps TRBD1 or TRBD2 (6 bases each). TRBV23-1 is assigned to the ORF class and has an uncertain function. V shed 0 bases and J shed 4 bases, with 12 bases lying between them. The CDR3 has 15 residues. CDR3 sequence: CASSQSSGAGETQYF. The CDR3 nucleotides are TGCGCCAGCAGTCAATCGTCGGGGGCCGGAGAGACCCAGTACTTC.

The chain recombines TRBV7-8 with TRBJ2-5, with 12 bases identical to TRBD2. V dropped 4 bases and J dropped 5; count of bases not matched to a gene: 8. Germline CDR1 SGHVS, CDR2 FQNEAQ. The CDR3 totals 16 residues. In DNA form, the CDR3 reads TGTGCCAGCAGCTCGACTAGCGGGAGAGCGATGGAGACCCAGTACTTC. Translating it yields CASSSTSGRAMETQYF. Full variable domain (outside the CDR3, taken from reference TRBV7-8 and TRBJ2-5): GAGVSQSPRYKVAKRGQDVALRCDPISGHVSLFWYQQALGQGPEFLTYFQNEAQLDKSGLPSDRFFAERPEGSVSTLKIQRTQQEDSAVYLCASSSTSGRAMETQYFGPGTRLLVL.

This clone was detected a few times. The chain couples TRBV6-1 to TRBJ2-2; 12 bases are a match to TRBD2. Germline-derived CDR1 and CDR2 are MNHNS and SASEGT. This CDR3 is built from 15 residues. With 7 bases clipped from V and 6 bases from J, the junction kept 6 bases outside the gene matches. CDR3 region: CASTPLAGGSGELFF. DNA of the CDR3: TGTGCCAGCACTCCACTAGCGGGAGGATCCGGGGAGCTGTTTTTT.

The V gene is TRBV6-6, the J gene TRBJ2-7; TRBD1 might be the D (6 bases). CDR1 MNHNY and CDR2 SVGAGI come from the germline V gene (reference sequence). With 7 bases removed from V and 4 bases from J, the gap between germline ends came to 17 bases. There are 14 residues in the CDR3. CDR3 DNA sequence: TGTGCCAGCACGAATTCAGGGGCCTCGTACGAGCAGTACTTC. Protein sequence: CASTNSGASYEQYF.

The rearrangement joins TRBV14 to TRBJ1-1; D unresolved. The CDR3 has 13 amino acids. V was pared by 0 bases and J by 4 bases, with 6 bases between. Germline V gene lookup returns CDR1 SGHDN and CDR2 FVKESK. The CDR3 bases are TGTGCCAGCAGCCAAGACCCGATCACTGAAGCTTTCTTT. Translated, it gives CASSQDPITEAFF. The full variable domain, in which reference TRBV14 and TRBJ1-1 provide the parts outside the CDR3, is EAGVTQFPSHSVIEKGQTVTLRCDPISGHDNLYWYRRVMGKEIKFLLHFVKESKQDESGMPNNRFLAERTGGTYSTLKVQPAELEDSGVYFCASSQDPITEAFFGQGTRLTVV.

This chain uses TRBV5-1 with TRBJ2-7, with a tentative D call TRBD2 (6 bases). Germline V gene data show CDR1 as SGHRS and CDR2 as YFSETQ. The CDR3 is 13 residues long. The V gene lost 4 bases and the J gene lost 6 bases, with 14 bases spanning the gap. The CDR3 region is CASSKAGSFEQYF. CDR3 DNA sequence: TGCGCCAGCAGCAAGGCCGGGAGCTTCGAGCAGTACTTC.